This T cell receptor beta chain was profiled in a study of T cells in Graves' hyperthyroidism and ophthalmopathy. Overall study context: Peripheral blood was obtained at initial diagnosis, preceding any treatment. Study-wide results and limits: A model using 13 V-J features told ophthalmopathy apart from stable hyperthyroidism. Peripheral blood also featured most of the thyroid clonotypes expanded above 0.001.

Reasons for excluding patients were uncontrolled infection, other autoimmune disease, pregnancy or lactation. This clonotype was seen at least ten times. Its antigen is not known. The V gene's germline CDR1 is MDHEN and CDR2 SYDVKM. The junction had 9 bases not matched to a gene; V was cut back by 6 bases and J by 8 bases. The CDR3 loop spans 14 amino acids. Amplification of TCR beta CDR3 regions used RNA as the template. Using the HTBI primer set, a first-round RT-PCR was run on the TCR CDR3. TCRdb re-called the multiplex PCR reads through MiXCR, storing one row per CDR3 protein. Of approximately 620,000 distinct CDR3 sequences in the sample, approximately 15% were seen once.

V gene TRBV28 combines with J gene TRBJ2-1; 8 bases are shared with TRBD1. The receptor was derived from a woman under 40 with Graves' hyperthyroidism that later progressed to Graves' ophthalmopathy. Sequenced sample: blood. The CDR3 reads CASRRQGKVHEQFF. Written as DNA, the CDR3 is TGTGCCAGCAGGCGACAGGGGAAAGTACATGAGCAGTTCTTC.